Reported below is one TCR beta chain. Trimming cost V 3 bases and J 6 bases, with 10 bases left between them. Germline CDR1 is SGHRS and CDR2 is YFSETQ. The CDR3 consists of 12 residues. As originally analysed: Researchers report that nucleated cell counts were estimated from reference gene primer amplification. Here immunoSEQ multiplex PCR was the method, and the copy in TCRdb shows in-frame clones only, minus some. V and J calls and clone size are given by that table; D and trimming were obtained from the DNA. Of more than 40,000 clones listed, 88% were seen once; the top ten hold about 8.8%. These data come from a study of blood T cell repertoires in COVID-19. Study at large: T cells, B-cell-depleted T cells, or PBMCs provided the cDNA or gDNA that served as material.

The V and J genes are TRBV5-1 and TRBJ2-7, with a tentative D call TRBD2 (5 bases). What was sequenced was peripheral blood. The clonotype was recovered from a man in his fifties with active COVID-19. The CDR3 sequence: CASSSDGGEQYF. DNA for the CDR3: TGCGCCAGCAGCTCCGACGGAGGCGAGCAGTACTTC.